The subject of this entry is one T cell receptor (beta chain). Its antigen is undetermined. Looked up from germline, CDR1 is MNHEY and CDR2 is SVGAGI. V was pared by 6 bases and J by 3 bases, with 3 bases of the junction left unmatched. The CDR3 is 13 amino acids. These data originate in a study of T cell responses to AZD1222 COVID-19 vaccine. At the level of the study: Second doses were pooled across both intervals (about 4 or about 12 weeks). Findings and caveats of the study: Compared with day 0, the breadth and depth of the Spike-specific TCR repertoire rose significantly after two doses of AZD1222. Variant regions that are unmutated are reportedly the target of nearly half of spike-specific TCRs. Sampling that yielded the repertoires occurred only after the peak T cell response.

Only in-frame clones appear in the TCRdb table, and some are missing; sequencing was by immunoSEQ multiplex PCR. Of some 160,000 clones listed, roughly 93% were seen once; the top ten hold about 1%. The TCR originated in an adult in good health. Sample: peripheral blood, taken on day 0 of AZD1222 vaccination. V and J are TRBV6-5 and TRBJ2-3, with 7 bases lining up with TRBD1. CDR3 sequence (DNA): TGTGCCAGCAGGAGACAGGGTACAGATACGCAGTATTTT. As protein: CASRRQGTDTQYF.